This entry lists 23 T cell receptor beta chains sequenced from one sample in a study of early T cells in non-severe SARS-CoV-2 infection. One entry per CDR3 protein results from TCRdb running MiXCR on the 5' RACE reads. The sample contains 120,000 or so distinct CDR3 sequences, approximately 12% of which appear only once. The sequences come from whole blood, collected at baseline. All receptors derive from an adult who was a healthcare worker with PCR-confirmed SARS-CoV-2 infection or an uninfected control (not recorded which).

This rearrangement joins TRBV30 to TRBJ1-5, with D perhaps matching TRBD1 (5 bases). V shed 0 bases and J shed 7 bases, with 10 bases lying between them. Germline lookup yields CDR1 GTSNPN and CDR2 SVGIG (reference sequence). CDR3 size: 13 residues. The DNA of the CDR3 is TGTGCCTGGAGTGTAGAGGGGAGGCAGCCCCAGCATTTT. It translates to CAWSVEGRQPQHF.

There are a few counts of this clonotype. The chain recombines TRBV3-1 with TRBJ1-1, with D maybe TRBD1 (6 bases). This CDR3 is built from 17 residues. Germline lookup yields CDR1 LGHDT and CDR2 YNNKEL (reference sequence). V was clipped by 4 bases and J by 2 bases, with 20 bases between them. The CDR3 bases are TGTGCCAGCAGCCGAGACACAGGGAGGATACTAAACACTGAAGCTTTCTTT. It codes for CASSRDTGRILNTEAFF.

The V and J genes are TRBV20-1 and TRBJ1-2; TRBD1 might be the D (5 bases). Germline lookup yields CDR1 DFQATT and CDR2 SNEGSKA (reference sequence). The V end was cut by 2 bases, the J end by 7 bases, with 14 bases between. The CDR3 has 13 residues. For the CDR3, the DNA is TGCAGTGCTAGAATTTGGGAGGGGCCTGGCTACACCTTC. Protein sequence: CSARIWEGPGYTF.

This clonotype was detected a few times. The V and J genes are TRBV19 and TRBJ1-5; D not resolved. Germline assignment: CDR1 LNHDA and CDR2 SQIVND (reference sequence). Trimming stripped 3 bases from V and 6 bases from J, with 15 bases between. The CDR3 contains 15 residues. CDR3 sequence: CASSMVGSYRQPQHF. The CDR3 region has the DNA TGTGCCAGTAGTATGGTAGGCAGTTATCGTCAGCCCCAGCATTTT.

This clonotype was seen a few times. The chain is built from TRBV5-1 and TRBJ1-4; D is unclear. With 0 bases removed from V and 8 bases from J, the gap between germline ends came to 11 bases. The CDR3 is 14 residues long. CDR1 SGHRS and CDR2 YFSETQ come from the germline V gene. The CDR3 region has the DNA TGCGCCAGCAGCTTGGGGCAATTCTCCGAAAAACTGTTTTTT. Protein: CASSLGQFSEKLFF.

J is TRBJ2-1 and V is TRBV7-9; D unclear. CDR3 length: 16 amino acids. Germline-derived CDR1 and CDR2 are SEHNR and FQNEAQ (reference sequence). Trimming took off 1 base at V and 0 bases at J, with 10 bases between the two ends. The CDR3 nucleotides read TGTGCCAGCAGCTTAGTGGTTCTACTCTCCTACAATGAGCAGTTCTTC. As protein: CASSLVVLLSYNEQFF.

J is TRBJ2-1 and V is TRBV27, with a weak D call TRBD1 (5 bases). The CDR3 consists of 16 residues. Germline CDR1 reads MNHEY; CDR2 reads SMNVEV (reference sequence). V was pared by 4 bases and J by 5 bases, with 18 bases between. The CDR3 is CASSSPGQGIHNEQFF. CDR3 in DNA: TGTGCCAGCAGTTCCCCCGGGCAGGGAATCCACAATGAGCAGTTCTTC.

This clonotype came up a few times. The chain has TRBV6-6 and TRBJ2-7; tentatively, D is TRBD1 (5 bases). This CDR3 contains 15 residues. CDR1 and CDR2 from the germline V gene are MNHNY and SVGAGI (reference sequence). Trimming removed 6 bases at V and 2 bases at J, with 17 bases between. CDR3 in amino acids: CASRRGPRDPYEQYF. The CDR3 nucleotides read TGTGCCAGCAGAAGAGGCCCCAGGGATCCCTACGAGCAGTACTTC.

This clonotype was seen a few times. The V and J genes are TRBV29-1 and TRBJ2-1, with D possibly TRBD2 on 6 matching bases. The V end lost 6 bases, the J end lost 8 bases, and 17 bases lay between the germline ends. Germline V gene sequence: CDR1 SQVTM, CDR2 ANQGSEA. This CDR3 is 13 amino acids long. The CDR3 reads CSVGLRGGDEQFF. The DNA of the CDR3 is TGCAGCGTCGGACTACGTGGTGGGGATGAGCAGTTCTTC.

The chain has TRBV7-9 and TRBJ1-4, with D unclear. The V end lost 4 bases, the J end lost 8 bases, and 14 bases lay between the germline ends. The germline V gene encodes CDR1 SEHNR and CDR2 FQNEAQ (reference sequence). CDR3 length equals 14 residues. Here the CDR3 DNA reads TGTGCCAGCAGCTACACCTCCTCGGGCGAAAAACTGTTTTTT. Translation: CASSYTSSGEKLFF.

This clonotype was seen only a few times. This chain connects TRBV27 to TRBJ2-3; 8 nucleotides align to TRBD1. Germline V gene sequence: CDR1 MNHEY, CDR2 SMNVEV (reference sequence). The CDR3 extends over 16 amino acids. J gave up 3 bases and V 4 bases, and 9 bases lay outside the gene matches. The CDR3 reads CASSSPDREFTDTQYF. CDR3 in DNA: TGTGCCAGCAGTTCCCCGGACAGGGAGTTTACAGATACGCAGTATTTT.

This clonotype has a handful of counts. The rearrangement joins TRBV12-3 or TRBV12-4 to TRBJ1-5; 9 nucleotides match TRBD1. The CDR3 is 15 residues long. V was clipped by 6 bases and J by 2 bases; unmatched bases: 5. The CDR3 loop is CASSPTGGGNQPQHF. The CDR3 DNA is TGTGCCAGCAGCCCCACAGGGGGCGGCAATCAGCCCCAGCATTTT.

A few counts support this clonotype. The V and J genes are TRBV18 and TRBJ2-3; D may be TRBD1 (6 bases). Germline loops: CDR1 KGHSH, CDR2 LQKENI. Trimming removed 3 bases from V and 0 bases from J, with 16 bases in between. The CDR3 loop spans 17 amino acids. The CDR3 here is CASSPVQGFPSTDTQYF. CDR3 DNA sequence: TGTGCCAGCTCACCGGTACAGGGATTTCCTAGCACAGATACGCAGTATTTT.

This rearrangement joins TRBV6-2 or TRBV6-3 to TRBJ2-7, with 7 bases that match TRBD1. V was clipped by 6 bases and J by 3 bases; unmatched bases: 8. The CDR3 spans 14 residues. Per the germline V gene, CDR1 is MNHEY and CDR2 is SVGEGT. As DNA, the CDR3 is TGTGCCAGCAGGGATCCCGGGACAGACTACGAGCAGTACTTC. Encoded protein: CASRDPGTDYEQYF.

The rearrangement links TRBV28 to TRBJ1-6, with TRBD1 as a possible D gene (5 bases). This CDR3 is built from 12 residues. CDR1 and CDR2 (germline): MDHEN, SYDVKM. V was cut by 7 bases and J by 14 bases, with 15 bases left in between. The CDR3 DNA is TGTGCCAGCACCTTGGGCAGGGCCTCCCTCCACTTT. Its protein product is CASTLGRASLHF.

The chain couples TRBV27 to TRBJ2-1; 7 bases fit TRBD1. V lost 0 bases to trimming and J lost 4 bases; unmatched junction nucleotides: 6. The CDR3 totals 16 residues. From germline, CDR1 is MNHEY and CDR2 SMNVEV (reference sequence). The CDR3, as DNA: TGTGCCAGCAGTTTATCGAACAGGGGTCCGTACAATGAGCAGTTCTTC. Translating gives CASSLSNRGPYNEQFF.

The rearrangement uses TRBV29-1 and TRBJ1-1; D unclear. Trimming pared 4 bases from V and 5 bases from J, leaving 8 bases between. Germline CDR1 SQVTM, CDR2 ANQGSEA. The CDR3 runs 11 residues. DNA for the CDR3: TGCAGCGTTGGGGGTTATACTGAAGCTTTCTTT. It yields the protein CSVGGYTEAFF.

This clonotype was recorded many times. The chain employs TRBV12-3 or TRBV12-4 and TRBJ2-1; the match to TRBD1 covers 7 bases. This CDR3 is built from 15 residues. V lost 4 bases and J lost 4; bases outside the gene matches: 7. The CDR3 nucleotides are TGTGCCAGCAGTTCGACCGGGACAGATTACAATGAGCAGTTCTTC. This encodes CASSSTGTDYNEQFF.

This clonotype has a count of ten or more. The CDR3 is CASSVTSGRTDTQYF. CDR3 nucleotide sequence: TGTGCCAGCAGCGTAACTAGCGGGAGAACAGATACGCAGTATTTT. This sequence joins TRBV9 and TRBJ2-3, with 11 bases matching TRBD2. Germline assignment: CDR1 SGDLS and CDR2 YYNGEE. The junction had 1 base not matched to a gene; V was cut back by 1 base and J by 3 bases. CDR3 length equals 15 residues.

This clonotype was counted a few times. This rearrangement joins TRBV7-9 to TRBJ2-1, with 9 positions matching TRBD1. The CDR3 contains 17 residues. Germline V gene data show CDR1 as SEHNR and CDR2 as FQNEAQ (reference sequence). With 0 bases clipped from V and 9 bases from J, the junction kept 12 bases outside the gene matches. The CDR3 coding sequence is TGTGCCAGCAGCTTAGCACTGACAGGGGGACGGTATGTTGAGCAGTTCTTC. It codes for CASSLALTGGRYVEQFF. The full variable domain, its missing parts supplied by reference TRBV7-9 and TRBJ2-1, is DTGVSQNPRHKITKRGQNVTFRCDPISEHNRLYWYRQTLGQGPEFLTYFQNEAQLEKSRLLSDRFSAERPKGSFSTLEIQRTEQGDSAMYLCASSLALTGGRYVEQFFGPGTRLTVL.

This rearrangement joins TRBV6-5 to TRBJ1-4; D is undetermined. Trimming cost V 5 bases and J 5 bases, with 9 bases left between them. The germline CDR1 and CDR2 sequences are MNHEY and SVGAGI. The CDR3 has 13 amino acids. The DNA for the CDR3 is TGTGCCAGCAGTAACGACCCAAATGAAAAACTGTTTTTT. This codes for CASSNDPNEKLFF.

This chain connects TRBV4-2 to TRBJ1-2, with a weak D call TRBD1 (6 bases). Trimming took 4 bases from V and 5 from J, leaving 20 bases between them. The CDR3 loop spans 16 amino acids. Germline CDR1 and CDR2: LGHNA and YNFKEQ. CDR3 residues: CASSPELQGSEYGYTF. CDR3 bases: TGTGCCAGCAGCCCGGAGTTACAGGGTTCTGAGTATGGCTACACCTTC.

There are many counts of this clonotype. Here the CDR3 reads CASSLGHNNEQFF. The CDR3 DNA is TGTGCCAGCAGCTTGGGACATAACAATGAGCAGTTCTTC. The chain links TRBV7-3 to TRBJ2-1; the D gene is possibly TRBD1 (6 bases). This CDR3 has 13 amino acids. Germline V CDR1 and CDR2: SGHTA, FQGTGA. Trimming stripped 3 bases from V and 5 bases from J, with 8 bases between. The whole variable domain, filled in from reference TRBV7-3 and TRBJ2-1, reads GAGVSQTPSNKVTEKGKYVELRCDPISGHTALYWYRQSLGQGPEFLIYFQGTGAADDSGLPNDRFFAVRPEGSVSTLKIQRTERGDSAVYLCASSLGHNNEQFFGPGTRLTVL.